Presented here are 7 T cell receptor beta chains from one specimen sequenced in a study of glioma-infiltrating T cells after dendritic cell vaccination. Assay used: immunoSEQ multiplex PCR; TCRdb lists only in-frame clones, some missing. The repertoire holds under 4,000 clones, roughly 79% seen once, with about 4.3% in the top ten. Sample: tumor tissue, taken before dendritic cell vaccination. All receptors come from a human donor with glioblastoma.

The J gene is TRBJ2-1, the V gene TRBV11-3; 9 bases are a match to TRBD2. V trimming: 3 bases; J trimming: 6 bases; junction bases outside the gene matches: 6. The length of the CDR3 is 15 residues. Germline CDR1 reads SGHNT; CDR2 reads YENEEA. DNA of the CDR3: TGTGCCAGCAGCTTGGCGGGGGGGCCTGGCAATGAGCAGTTCTTC. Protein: CASSLAGGPGNEQFF. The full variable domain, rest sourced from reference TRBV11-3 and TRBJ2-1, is EAGVVQSPRYKIIEKKQPVAFWCNPISGHNTLYWYLQNLGQGPELLIRYENEEAVDDSQLPKDRFSAERLKGVDSTLKIQPAELGDSAVYLCASSLAGGPGNEQFFGPGTRLTVL.

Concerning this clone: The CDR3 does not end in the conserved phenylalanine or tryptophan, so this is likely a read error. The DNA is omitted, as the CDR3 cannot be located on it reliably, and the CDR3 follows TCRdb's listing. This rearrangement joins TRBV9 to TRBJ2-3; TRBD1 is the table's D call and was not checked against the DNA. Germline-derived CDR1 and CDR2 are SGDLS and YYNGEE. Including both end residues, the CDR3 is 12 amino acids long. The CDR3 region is CASVLRGQGFRH.

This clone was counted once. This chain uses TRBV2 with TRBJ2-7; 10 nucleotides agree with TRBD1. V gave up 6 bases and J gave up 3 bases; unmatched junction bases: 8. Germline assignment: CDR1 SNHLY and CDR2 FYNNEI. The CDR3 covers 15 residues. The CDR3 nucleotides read TGTGCCAGCAGGCGGGACAGGGGTCGCAACTACGAGCAGTACTTC. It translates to CASRRDRGRNYEQYF.

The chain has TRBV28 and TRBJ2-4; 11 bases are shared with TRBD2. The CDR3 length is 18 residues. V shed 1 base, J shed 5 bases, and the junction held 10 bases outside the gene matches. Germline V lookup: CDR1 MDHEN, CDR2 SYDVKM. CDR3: CASSLSPIAGGLQNIQYF. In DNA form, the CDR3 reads TGTGCCAGCAGTTTATCCCCTATAGCGGGGGGGCTGCAAAACATTCAGTACTTC.

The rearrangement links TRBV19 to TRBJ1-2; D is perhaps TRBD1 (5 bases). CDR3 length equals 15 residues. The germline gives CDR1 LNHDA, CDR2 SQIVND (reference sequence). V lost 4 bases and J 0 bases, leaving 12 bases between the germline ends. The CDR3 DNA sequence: TGTGCCAGTAGTACAAAGACAGACACTAACTATGGCTACACCTTC. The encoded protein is CASSTKTDTNYGYTF.

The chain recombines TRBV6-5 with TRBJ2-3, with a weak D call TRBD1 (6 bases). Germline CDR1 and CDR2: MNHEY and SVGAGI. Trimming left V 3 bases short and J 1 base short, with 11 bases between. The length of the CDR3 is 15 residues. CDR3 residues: CASSYGGSGTDTQYF. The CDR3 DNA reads TGTGCCAGCAGTTATGGGGGCTCGGGCACAGATACGCAGTATTTT.

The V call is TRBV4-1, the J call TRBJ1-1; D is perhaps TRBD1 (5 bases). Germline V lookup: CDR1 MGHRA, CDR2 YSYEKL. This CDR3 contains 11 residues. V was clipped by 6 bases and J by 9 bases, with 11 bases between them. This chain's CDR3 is CASSSGVQAFF. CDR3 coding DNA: TGCGCCAGCAGTTCGGGGGTGCAAGCTTTCTTT.